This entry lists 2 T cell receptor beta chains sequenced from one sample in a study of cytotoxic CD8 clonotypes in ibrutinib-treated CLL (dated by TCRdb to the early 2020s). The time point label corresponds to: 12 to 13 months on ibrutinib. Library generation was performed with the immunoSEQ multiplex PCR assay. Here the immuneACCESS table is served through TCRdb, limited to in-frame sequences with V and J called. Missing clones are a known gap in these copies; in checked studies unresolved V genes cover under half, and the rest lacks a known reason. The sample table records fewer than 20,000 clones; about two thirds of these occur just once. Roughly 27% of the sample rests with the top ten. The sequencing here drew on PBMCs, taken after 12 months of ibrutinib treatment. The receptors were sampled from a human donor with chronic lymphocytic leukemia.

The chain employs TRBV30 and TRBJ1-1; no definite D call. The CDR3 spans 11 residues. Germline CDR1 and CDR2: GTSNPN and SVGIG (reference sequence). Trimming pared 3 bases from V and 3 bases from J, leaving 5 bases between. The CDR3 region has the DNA TGTGCCTGGAGAGGAGACACTGAAGCTTTCTTT. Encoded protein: CAWRGDTEAFF.

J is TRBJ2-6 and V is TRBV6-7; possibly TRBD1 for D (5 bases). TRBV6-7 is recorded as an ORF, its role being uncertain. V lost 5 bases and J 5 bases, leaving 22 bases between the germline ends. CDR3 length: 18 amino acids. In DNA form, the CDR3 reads TGTGCCAGCAGTGTGGACAAGCGTTTTCAAAGTCGGGCCAACGTCCTGACTTTC. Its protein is CASSVDKRFQSRANVLTF.